Here is one T cell receptor beta chain with its context. This clone came up once. Its antigen target is currently unknown. Nothing much larger sits one base from this clone, and base qualities are not available. The sample originates from a study of T cell responses to AZD1222 COVID-19 vaccine (dated by TCRdb to about 2021). For the study in its entirety: AZD1222 recipients given second doses at about 4 weeks or at about 12 weeks were pooled, since spike-specific TCR depth and breadth were not found to differ between the two schedules. A total of approximately 240 trial participants underwent TCR sequencing, of whom 207 received two doses of AZD1222 and some 25 received two doses of the MenACWY control vaccine. Trial participants were enrolled by age into 18-55, 56-69 and 70-plus year subgroups, with roughly 160, 29 and 62 TCR-sequenced participants respectively.

The sample's time point label is to be understood as: baseline before first vaccination. Vaccinee samples were obtained from the UK trials COV001 and COV002, which included a single-blind randomized controlled phase 2/3 trial of AZD1222 (ChAdOx1 nCoV-19) in healthy adults. For TCRbeta chain sequencing, PBMC samples were collected from trial participants at day 0 and at day 28 after the second dose. For CDR1 and CDR2, the germline V gene lists SNHLY and FYNNEI. The CDR3 goes from the cysteine to the phenylalanine over 10 residues. The CDR3 DNA has 30 bases and is translated from base 1. V is shortened by 9 bases, J by 2 bases, and the region joining them spans 4 bases. The CDR3 regions of human TCRbeta chains were subjected to immunosequencing. As for the original processing: TCRs in the repertoires were compared against a reference library of SARS-CoV-2-specific TCRs that had been generated with the MIRA antigen-specificity platform. Breadth meant the fraction of unique TCRs that were SARS-CoV-2-associated, whereas depth meant the fraction of total T cells that were SARS-CoV-2-associated. Using the MIRA data, every spike-specific TCR was mapped to the spike region that the TCR reacted to and assigned to either a CD4 or a CD8 class. Log10-transformed breadth and depth values were compared by one-way ANOVA with Sidak's multiple comparisons tests. TCRdb took over this immuneACCESS table, retaining in-frame rearrangements with V and J assigned. Such tables are incomplete; in checked studies, under half of the missing clones stem from an unresolved V gene, and the remainder is unexplained. For V, J and clone size, that table is used; D and trimming come from the DNA. This sample holds around 110,000 clones; around 91% were observed only once. The ten largest make up approximately 3.4% of the sample.

The full study reports these points: In the small 56-69-year group, the increase in depth fell short of significance, most likely because of low power. Spike-specific TCR breadth and depth rose significantly after two AZD1222 doses compared with day 0 and with MenACWY recipients. Because no day 14 peak-response samples were available, the repertoires could be characterized only after the peak T cell response. Epitopes outside the regions mutated in the B.1.351 and B.1.1.7 variants were reportedly recognized by nearly half of the unique spike-specific TCRs. Conclusions about previously exposed vaccinees were limited because only 6 or 7 AZD1222 recipients were SARS-CoV-2 seropositive at baseline. Participants were mostly white British and included more females than males, and it was suggested by the authors that clonal diversity may have been underestimated. CD4 TCRs associated with the vaccine covered the entire spike protein, and the dominant responses were in regions 160-218 and 743-854.

The chain uses TRBV2 and TRBJ2-5, with the D gene not confidently named. Sequencing used peripheral blood, obtained on day 0 of AZD1222 vaccination. The receptor comes from an adult in good health. The CDR3: CARQQETQYF. The nucleotides are TGTGCCAGACAGCAAGAGACCCAGTACTTC.